The entry below describes one T cell receptor (beta chain). The antigen it binds to is not known. It has no much larger one-base neighbor in the sample; base qualities were not kept. The data were taken from a study of cytomegalovirus exposure and HLA in healthy donors (dated by TCRdb to about 2017). About the investigation overall: The 500 to 800 repertoires of the first cohort and the 120 validation repertoires were produced on the same platform, according to a later analysis. The study was designed to test whether signatures of past pathogen exposure could be identified by cataloging public T cell receptors. In addition to the first cohort of 666 subjects, a separate validation cohort of 130 or so different subjects was used. To predict cytomegalovirus infection status, the study brought together high-throughput TCR immunosequencing, statistical association of individual TCRs with disease status, and machine learning.

Study-wide findings and limitations: In both the original and validation cohorts, the classifier was reported to diagnose cytomegalovirus status with high specificity and sensitivity. A few of the identified cytomegalovirus-associated TCR beta chains were confirmed in vitro to be specific for cytomegalovirus antigens. The study gave a list of about 170 TCR beta chains associated with cytomegalovirus. Across donors, most TCR sequences were observed very rarely, whereas some public TCRs were present in many individuals. A later analysis found that TCRs clustered in the first cohort also tended to co-occur in the roughly 110 validation repertoires, with 94% of cluster scores above 0. The authors suggested that the approach could potentially be extended to other disease states and immunological phenotypes. The validation cohort had no HLA typing available for a later analysis, so co-occurrence within that cohort was assessed over all 120 or so repertoires.

The donors belonged to the validation cohort of about 120 subjects, which was separate from the 666-subject first cohort. From the germline V gene, CDR1 is SGHTA and CDR2 is FQGNSA. From its cysteine to its phenylalanine, the CDR3 spans 16 amino acids. The sequence is cut down to CDR3 DNA, 48 bases in frame from base 1. V ends up 1 base short and J 6 bases short, with an unmatched junction base count of 7. Receptors were amplified or captured by the immunoSEQ multiplex PCR assay. Regarding the original processing steps: A statistical classification framework was developed to diagnose cytomegalovirus status using the catalog of TCR beta chain sequences. TCRdb holds this immuneACCESS table with in-frame rearrangements only. Some clones are missing; in checked studies, unresolved V genes explain under half, and the rest has no known cause. From that table come the V and J calls and clone size; the DNA was used to work out D and trimming. For this sample there are fewer than 200,000 clones; roughly 86% appear just once. The top ten clones comprise roughly 2.5% of the sample.

The receptor was isolated from a man between 18 and 35 years old in good health and CMV-seropositive. The receptor chain draws on TRBV7-2 and TRBJ2-3, with TRBD2 matching 10 junction bases. Source material: PBMCs. The DNA sequence is as follows: TGTGCCAGCAGCTTAGGGCCTAGCGGGGGCGGGGATACGCAGTATTTT. This translates into CASSLGPSGGGDTQYF.